The TCR beta chain under discussion was sequenced for a study of cytomegalovirus exposure and HLA in healthy donors. Germline V lookup: CDR1 LGHNA, CDR2 YNFKEQ. The V end was cut by 0 bases, the J end by 1 base, with 6 bases between. The CDR3 is 14 amino acids. The PCR had 60 Vbeta and 13 Jbeta primers. TCRdb's table, derived via immunoSEQ multiplex PCR, lists solely in-frame clones and lacks some. The sample shows about 41,000 clones, 81% of them seen only once. This clonotype was obtained from a man between 45 and 60 years old in good health and CMV-seronegative. The V call is TRBV4-2, the J call TRBJ1-1; no definite D call. The sample taken for sequencing was PBMCs. The CDR3 bases are TGTGCCAGCAGCCAAGATCGGGAGAACACTGAAGCTTTCTTT. It is translated as CASSQDRENTEAFF.